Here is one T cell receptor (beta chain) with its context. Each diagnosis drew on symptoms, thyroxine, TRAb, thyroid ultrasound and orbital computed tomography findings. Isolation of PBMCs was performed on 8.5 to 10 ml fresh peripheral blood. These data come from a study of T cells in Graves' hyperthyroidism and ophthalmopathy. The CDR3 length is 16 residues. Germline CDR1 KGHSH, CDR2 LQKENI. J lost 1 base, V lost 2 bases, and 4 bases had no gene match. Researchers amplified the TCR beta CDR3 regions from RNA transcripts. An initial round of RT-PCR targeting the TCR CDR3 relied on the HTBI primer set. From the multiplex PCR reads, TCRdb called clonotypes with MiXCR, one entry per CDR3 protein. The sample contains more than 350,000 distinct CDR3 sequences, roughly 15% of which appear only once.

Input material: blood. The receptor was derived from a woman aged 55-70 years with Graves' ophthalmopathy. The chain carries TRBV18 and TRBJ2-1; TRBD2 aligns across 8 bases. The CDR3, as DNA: TGTGCCAGCTCACCAGGCGGGAGGACGTCCTACAATGAGCAGTTCTTC. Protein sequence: CASSPGGRTSYNEQFF.